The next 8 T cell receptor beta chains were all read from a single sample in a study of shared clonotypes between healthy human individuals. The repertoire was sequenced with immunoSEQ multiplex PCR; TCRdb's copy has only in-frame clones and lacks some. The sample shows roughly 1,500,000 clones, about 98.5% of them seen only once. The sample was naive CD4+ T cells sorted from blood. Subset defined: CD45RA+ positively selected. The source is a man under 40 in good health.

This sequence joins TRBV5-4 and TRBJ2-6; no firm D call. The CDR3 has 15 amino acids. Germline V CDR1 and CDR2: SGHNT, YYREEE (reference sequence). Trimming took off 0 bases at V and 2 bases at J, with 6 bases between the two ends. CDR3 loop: CASSLEVAGANVLTF. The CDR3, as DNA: TGTGCCAGCAGCTTGGAGGTGGCTGGGGCCAACGTCCTGACTTTC.

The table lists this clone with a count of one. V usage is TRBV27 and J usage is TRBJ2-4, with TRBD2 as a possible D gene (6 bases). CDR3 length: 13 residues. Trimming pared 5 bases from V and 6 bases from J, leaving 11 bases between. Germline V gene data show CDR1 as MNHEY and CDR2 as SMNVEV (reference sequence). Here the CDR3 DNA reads TGTGCCAGCAGTACGATTAGCGGAAACATTCAGTACTTC. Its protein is CASSTISGNIQYF.

The CDR3 nucleotides are TGCGCCAGCAACGACCGAGACACAGATACGCAGTATTTT. Translating it yields CASNDRDTDTQYF. The genes are TRBV5-1 and TRBJ2-3; D is unresolved. Looked up from germline, CDR1 is SGHRS and CDR2 is YFSETQ. V gave up 6 bases and J gave up 2 bases, with 10 bases separating them. The CDR3 consists of 13 residues.

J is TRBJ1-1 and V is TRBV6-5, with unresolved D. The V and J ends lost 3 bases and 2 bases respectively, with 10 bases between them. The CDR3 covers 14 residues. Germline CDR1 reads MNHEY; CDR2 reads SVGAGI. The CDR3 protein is CASSYNRINTEAFF. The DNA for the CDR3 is TGTGCCAGCAGTTATAACCGCATCAACACTGAAGCTTTCTTT.

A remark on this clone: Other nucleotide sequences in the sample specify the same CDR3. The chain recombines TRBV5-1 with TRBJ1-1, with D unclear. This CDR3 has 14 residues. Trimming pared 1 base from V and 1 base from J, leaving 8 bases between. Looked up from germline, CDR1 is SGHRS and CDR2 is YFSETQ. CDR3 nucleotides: TGCGCCAGCAGCTTGAGACCGGAGAACACTGAAGCTTTCTTT. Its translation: CASSLRPENTEAFF.

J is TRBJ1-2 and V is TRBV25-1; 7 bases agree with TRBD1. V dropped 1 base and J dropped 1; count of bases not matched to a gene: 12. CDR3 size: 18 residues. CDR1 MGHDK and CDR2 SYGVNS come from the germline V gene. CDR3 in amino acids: CASSESPRDRPFNYGYTF. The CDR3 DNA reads TGTGCCAGCAGTGAATCCCCCCGGGACAGACCTTTTAACTATGGCTACACCTTC.

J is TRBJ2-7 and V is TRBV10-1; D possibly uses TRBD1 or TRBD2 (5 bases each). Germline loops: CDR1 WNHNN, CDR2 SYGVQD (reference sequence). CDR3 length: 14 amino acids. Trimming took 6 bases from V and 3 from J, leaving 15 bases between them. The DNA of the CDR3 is TGCGCCAGCAGCCGGGACGGGACCCTCTACGAGCAGTACTTC. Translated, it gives CASSRDGTLYEQYF.

CDR3: CASSKQGSHQPQHF. The CDR3 DNA is TGTGCCAGTAGTAAGCAGGGGTCTCATCAGCCCCAGCATTTT. The genes are TRBV19 and TRBJ1-5, with a tentative D call TRBD1 (6 bases). CDR3 size: 14 residues. CDR1 is LNHDA and CDR2 is SQIVND in the germline V gene (reference sequence). V lost 4 bases and J 5 bases, leaving 12 bases between the germline ends.